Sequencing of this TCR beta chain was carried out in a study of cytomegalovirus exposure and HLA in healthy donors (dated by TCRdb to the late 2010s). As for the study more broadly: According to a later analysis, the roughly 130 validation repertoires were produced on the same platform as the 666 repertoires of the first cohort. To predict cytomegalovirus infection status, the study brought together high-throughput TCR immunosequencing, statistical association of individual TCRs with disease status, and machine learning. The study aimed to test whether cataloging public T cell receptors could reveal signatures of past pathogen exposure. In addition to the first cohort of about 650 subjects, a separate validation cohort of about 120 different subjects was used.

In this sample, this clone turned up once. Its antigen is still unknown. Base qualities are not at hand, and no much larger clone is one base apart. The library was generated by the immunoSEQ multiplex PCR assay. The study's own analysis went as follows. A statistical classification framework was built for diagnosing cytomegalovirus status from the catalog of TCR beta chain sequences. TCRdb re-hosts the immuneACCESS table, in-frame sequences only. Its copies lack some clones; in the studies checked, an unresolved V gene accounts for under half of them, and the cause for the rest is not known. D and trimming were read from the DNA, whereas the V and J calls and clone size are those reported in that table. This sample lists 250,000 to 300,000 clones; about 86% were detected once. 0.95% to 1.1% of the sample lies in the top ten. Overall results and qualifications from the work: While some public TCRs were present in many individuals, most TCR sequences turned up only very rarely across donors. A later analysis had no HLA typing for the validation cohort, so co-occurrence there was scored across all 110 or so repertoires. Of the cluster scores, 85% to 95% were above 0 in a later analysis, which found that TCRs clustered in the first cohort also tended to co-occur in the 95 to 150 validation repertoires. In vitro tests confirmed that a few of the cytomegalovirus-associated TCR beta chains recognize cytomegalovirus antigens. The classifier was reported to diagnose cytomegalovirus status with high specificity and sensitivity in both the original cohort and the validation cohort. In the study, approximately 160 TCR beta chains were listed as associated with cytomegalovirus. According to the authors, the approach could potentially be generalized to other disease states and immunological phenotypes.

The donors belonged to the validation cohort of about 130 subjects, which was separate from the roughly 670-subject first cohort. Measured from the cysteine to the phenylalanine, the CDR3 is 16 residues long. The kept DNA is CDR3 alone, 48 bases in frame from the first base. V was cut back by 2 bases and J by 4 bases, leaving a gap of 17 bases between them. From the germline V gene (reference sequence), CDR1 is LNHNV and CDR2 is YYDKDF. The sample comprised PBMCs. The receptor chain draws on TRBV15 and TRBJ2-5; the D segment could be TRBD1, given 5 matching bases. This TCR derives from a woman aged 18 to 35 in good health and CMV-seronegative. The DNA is TGTGCCACCAGCAGACACCTGTCCCAGGGTCCAGAGACCCAGTACTTC. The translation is CATSRHLSQGPETQYF.